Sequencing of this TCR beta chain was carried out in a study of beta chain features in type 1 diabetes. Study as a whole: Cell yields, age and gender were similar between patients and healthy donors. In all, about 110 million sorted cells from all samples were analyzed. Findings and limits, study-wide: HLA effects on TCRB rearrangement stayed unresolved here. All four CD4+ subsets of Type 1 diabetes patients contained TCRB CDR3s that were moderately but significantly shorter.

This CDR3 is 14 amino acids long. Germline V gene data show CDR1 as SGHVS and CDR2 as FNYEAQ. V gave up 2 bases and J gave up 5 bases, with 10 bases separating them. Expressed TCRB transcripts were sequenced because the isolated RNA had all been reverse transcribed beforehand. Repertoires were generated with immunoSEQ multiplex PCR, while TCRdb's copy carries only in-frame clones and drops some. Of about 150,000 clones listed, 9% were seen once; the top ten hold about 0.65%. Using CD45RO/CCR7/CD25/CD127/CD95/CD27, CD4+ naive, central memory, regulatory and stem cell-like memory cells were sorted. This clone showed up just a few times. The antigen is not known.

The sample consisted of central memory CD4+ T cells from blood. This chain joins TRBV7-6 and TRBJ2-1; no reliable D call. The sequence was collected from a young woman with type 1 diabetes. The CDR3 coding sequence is TGTGCCAGCAGCTTAAACGCCGCGGACAATGAGCAGTTCTTC. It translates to CASSLNAADNEQFF.